This T cell receptor (beta chain) was found in a study of shared clonotypes between healthy human individuals. Sequencing used immunoSEQ multiplex PCR; TCRdb keeps in-frame clones, though not all of them. The table has over a million clones, over 95% seen once. The CDR3 runs to 13 residues. Trimming removed 8 bases at V and 7 bases at J, with 15 bases between. The germline CDR1 and CDR2 sequences are MNHNS and SASEGT. The clonotype was recovered from a man younger than 45 in good health. Sequencing used naive CD4+ T cells sorted from blood. Subset of the sample: CD45RA+ positively selected. V and J are TRBV6-1 and TRBJ1-3; D might be TRBD1 (6 bases). CDR3 in DNA: TGTGCCAGCTTGACAGGCCGCTTGAACACCATATATTTT. This gives the protein CASLTGRLNTIYF.